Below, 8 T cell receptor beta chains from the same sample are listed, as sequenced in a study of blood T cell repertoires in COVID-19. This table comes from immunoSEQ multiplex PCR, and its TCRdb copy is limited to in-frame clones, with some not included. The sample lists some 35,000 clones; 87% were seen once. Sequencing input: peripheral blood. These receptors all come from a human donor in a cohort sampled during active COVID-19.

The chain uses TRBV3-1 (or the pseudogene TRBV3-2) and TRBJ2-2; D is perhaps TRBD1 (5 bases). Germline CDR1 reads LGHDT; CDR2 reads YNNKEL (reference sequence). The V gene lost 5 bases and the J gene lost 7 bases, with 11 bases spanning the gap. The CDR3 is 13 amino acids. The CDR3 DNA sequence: TGTGCCAGCAGCATACGACAGTTCGGGGAGCTGTTTTTT. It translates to CASSIRQFGELFF.

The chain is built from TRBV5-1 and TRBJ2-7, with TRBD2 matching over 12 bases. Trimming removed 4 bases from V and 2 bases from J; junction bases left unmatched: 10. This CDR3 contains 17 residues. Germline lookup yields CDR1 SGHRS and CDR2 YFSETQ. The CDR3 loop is CASSLGLAGTITYEQYF. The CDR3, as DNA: TGCGCCAGCAGCCTAGGACTAGCGGGAACTATTACCTACGAGCAGTACTTC.

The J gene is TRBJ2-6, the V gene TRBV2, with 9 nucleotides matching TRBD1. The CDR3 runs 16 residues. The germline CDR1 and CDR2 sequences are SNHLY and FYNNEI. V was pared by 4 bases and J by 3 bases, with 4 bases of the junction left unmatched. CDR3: CASSGYRGLGANVLTF. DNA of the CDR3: TGTGCCAGCAGTGGGTACAGGGGGCTTGGGGCCAACGTCCTGACTTTC.

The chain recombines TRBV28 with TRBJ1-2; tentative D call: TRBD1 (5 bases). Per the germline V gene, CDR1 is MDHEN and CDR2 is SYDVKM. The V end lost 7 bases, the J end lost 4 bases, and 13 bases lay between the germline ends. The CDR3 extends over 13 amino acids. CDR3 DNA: TGTGCCAGCACCCAGACAGCCATCTATGGCTACACCTTC. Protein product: CASTQTAIYGYTF.

Here the CDR3 reads CASSPNQGYEKLFF. In DNA form, the CDR3 reads TGTGCCAGCTCACCTAACCAGGGATATGAAAAACTGTTTTTT. The chain links TRBV18 to TRBJ1-4, with a possible D match to TRBD1 (5 bases). Deletions cut 3 bases from V and 6 bases from J, with 11 bases between. The length of the CDR3 is 14 residues. Germline CDR1 is KGHSH and CDR2 is LQKENI.

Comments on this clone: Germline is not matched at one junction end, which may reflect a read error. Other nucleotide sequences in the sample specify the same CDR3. CDR3 nucleotide sequence: TGCGCCAGCAGCCCTCGTGGGGGGTCTGGAAACACTATATATTTT. Translated: CASSPRGGSGNTIYF. The V and J genes are TRBV5-1 and TRBJ1-3, with a weak D call TRBD1 (5 bases). CDR1 SGHRS and CDR2 YFSETQ come from the germline V gene. This CDR3 contains 15 residues. The full variable domain, its missing parts supplied by reference TRBV5-1 and TRBJ1-3, is KAGVTQTPRYLIKTRGQQVTLSCSPISGHRSVSWYQQTPGQGLQFLFEYFSETQRNKGNFPGRFSGRQFSNSRSEMNVSTLELGDSALYLCASSPRGGSGNTIYFGEGSWLTVV.

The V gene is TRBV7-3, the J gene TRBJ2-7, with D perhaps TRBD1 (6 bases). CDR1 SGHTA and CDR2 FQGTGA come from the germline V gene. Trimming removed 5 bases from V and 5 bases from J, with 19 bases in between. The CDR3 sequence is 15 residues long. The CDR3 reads CASSLGGGRGHEQYF. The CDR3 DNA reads TGTGCCAGCAGCCTGGGCGGTGGCAGGGGCCACGAGCAGTACTTC.

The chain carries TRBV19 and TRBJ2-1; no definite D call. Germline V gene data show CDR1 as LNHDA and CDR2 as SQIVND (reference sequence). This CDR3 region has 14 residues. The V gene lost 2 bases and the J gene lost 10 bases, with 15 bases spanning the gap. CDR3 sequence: CASSISTQSREQFF. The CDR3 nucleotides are TGTGCCAGTAGTATATCTACCCAATCTAGGGAGCAGTTCTTC.